The 6 T cell receptor beta chains below all came from one sample that was sequenced in a study of cytomegalovirus exposure and HLA in healthy donors. PCR used 60 Vbeta primers and 13 Jbeta primers. Libraries were prepared by immunoSEQ multiplex PCR; TCRdb keeps only in-frame clonotypes and omits some of them. Among 170,000 or so clones listed, 82% were seen once. Sequencing was carried out using PBMCs. The receptors derive from a woman aged 45-59 years in good health and CMV-seronegative.

The chain is built from TRBV21-1 and TRBJ2-2; the table assigns TRBD2, which was not confirmed against the DNA. TRBV21-1 is a recognized pseudogene. There are 16 residues in the CDR3. CDR3 nucleotide sequence: TGTGCCAGCAGCCGTTGCGGGACGCAGAACACCGGGGAGCTGTTTTTT. This translates into CASSRCGTQNTGELFF.

V usage is TRBV18 and J usage is TRBJ1-1; a weak D match, TRBD1 (6 bases). In germline, CDR1 is KGHSH, CDR2 LQKENI. V lost 5 bases to trimming and J lost 0 bases, with 13 bases between them. This CDR3 is 15 amino acids long. CDR3 loop: CASSVGQNLNTEAFF. The CDR3 DNA sequence: TGTGCCAGCTCAGTAGGACAGAACTTGAACACTGAAGCTTTCTTT. Together with reference TRBV18 and TRBJ1-1, the CDR3 gives the full variable domain: NAGVMQNPRHLVRRRGQEARLRCSPMKGHSHVYWYRQLPEEGLKFMVYLQKENIIDESGMPKERFSAEFPKEGPSILRIQQVVRGDSAAYFCASSVGQNLNTEAFFGQGTRLTVV.

The genes are TRBV7-2 and TRBJ2-4; D ambiguous. Germline V gene lookup returns CDR1 SGHTA and CDR2 FQGNSA. V shed 5 bases and J shed 8 bases, with 19 bases lying between them. This CDR3 contains 15 residues. In nucleotides, the CDR3 is TGTGCCAGCAGCCAAGTGAAGTCTCTTGCGGACATTCAGTACTTC. It codes for CASSQVKSLADIQYF.

This clone was seen a handful of times. This chain links TRBV7-2 with TRBJ1-1; 7 bases agree with TRBD1. The ends lost 6 bases at V and 3 bases at J; junction bases unmatched: 7. The CDR3 is made up of 14 amino acids. In germline, CDR1 is SGHTA, CDR2 FQGNSA. The CDR3 DNA is TGTGCCAGCAGTCTCGACAGGGTGGACACTGAAGCTTTCTTT. It specifies CASSLDRVDTEAFF.

The chain has TRBV2 and TRBJ1-2, with D maybe TRBD1 (6 bases). This CDR3 has 15 amino acids. Trimming took 5 bases from V and 2 from J, leaving 15 bases between them. Germline V lookup: CDR1 SNHLY, CDR2 FYNNEI. DNA for the CDR3: TGTGCCAGCAGTCATCGGACAGTCGGGAACTATGGCTACACCTTC. The encoded protein is CASSHRTVGNYGYTF.

J is TRBJ1-1 and V is TRBV28; TRBD1 aligns across 7 bases. The V segment lost 6 bases and the J segment 4 bases; nucleotides outside the gene matches: 5. The CDR3 is 13 residues long. Germline lookup yields CDR1 MDHEN and CDR2 SYDVKM. CDR3 sequence: CASRKGGRTEAFF. CDR3 in DNA: TGTGCCAGCAGAAAAGGGGGCCGCACTGAAGCTTTCTTT. The full variable domain, completed using reference TRBV28 and TRBJ1-1, is DVKVTQSSRYLVKRTGEKVFLECVQDMDHENMFWYRQDPGLGLRLIYFSYDVKMKEKGDIPEGYSVSREKKERFSLILESASTNQTSMYLCASRKGGRTEAFFGQGTRLTVV.